The present TCR beta chain was sequenced within a study of T cells in Graves' hyperthyroidism and ophthalmopathy. Diagnostic decisions used clinical symptoms, serum thyroxine and TRAb, thyroid ultrasound and orbital computed tomography. The PBMCs were sourced from fresh peripheral blood (more than 9 ml). Researchers amplified the TCR beta CDR3 regions from RNA transcripts. Carried out on the TCR CDR3, a first-round RT-PCR used the HTBI primer set. TCRdb recomputed calls from the multiplex PCR reads with MiXCR, one row per CDR3 protein. The sample has approximately 690,000 distinct CDR3 sequences; roughly 20% are singletons. V shed 7 bases and J shed 0 bases, with 14 bases lying between them. Germline loops: CDR1 MDHEN, CDR2 SYDVKM. The CDR3 extends over 15 amino acids.

Material: blood. The clonotype originates from a man aged 25-45 years with Graves' ophthalmopathy. The chain joins TRBV28 to TRBJ2-3; possibly TRBD1 for D (5 bases). The CDR3 nucleotides are TGTGCCAGCACCAAACCCGGACAAAGCACAGATACGCAGTATTTT. Translation: CASTKPGQSTDTQYF.